This TCR beta chain derives from a study of a mutant IDH1 vaccine in newly diagnosed glioma. Study information: Either 4-6 weeks after radiotherapy alone or alongside temozolomide, vaccination was begun.

Sequenced by immunoSEQ multiplex PCR; TCRdb stores in-frame clones only, minus some. The table lists just under 70,000 clones, around 82% of them singletons. Trimming removed 3 bases from V and 1 base from J; junction bases left unmatched: 2. This CDR3 contains 15 residues. The germline V gene encodes CDR1 KGHSH and CDR2 LQKENI. In the case of this clone: Its antigen is unknown.

Time point reported: week 35, safety follow-up. Topical imiquimod was applied with each vaccine dose, which held 300 ug of mutant IDH1 20-mer peptide. Sample: PBMCs, taken from a glioma patient whose treatment included an IDH1 peptide vaccine. The receptor's source is a man younger than 35 with glioma. The rearrangement links TRBV18 to TRBJ1-5; TRBD1 matches at 8 bases. The CDR3 sequence: CASSPRGPSNQPQHF. CDR3 sequence (DNA): TGTGCCAGCTCACCCAGGGGGCCGAGCAATCAGCCCCAGCATTTT.